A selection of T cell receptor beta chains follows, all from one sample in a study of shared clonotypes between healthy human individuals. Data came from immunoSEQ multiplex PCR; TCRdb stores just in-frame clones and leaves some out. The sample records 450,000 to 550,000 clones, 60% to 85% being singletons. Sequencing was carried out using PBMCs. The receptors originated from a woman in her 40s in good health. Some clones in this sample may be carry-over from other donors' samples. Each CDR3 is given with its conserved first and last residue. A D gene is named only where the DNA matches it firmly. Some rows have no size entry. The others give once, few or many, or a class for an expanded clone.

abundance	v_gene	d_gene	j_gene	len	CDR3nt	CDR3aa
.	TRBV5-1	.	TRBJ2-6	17	TGCGCCAGCAGCTTAGGCCCCGGATACTCTGGGGCCAACGTCCTGACTTTC	CASSLGPGYSGANVLTF
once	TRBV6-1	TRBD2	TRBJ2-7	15	TGTGCCAGCAGTGACCTAGCGGGAGCTTCCTACGAGCAGTACTTC	CASSDLAGASYEQYF
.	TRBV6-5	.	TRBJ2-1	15	TGTGCCAGCAGCACAAAGGAGGACGGAGCCAATGAGCAGTTCTTC	CASSTKEDGANEQFF
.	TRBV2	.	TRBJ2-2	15	TGTGCCAGCAGTTTCGACAGGACGGACACCGGGGAGCTGTTTTTT	CASSFDRTDTGELFF
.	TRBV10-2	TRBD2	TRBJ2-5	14	TGCGCCAGCGGTCGACTAGCGGGAGTTGAGACCCAGTACTTC	CASGRLAGVETQYF
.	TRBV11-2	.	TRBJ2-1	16	TGTGCCAGCAGCCCCCTAATCAGACAGTCTGGGAATGAGCAGTTCTTC	CASSPLIRQSGNEQFF
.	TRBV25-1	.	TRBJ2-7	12	TGTGCCACCCGTTCTCCTCTGTACGAGCAGTACTTC	CATRSPLYEQYF
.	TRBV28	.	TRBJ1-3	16	TGTGCCAGCAGTCCACGTTGGACGGGCTCTGGAAACACCATATATTTT	CASSPRWTGSGNTIYF
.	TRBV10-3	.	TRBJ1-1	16	TGTGCCATCAGGAAGGATGAGACCGTGATGAACACTGAAGCTTTCTTT	CAIRKDETVMNTEAFF
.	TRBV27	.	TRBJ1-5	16	TGTGCCAGCAGTCTAAATTCCAGGGGCCTTGGGCAGCCCCAGCATTTT	CASSLNSRGLGQPQHF
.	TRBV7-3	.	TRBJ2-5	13	TGTGCCAGCAGCCCCCGGCCGAGTGAGACCCAGTACTTC	CASSPRPSETQYF
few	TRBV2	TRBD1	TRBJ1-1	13	TGTGCCAGCAGTCGACAGGGGAACACTGAAGCTTTCTTT	CASSRQGNTEAFF
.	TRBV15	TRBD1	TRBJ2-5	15	TGTGCCACCAGCAGAAGAGGGACAGTTAAAGAGACCCAGTACTTC	CATSRRGTVKETQYF
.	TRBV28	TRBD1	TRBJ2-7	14	TGTGCCAGCAGTTCCCCCGGGACAGGGAGGGAGCAGTACTTC	CASSSPGTGREQYF
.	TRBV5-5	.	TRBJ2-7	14	TGTGCCAGCAGCTGGGAGGACGGGCCCTACGAGCAGTACTTC	CASSWEDGPYEQYF